Detailed here is one T cell receptor (beta chain). Its antigen is unknown. These data come from a study of T cells in Graves' hyperthyroidism and ophthalmopathy. Overall study results and limits: Ophthalmopathy prediction by the model preceded onset by a median approximately six months.

TCR beta CDR3 sequences were amplified from RNA transcripts. HTBI primers drove first-round RT-PCR of the TCR CDR3. TCRdb passed the multiplex PCR reads through MiXCR, listing each CDR3 protein once. This table has hundreds of thousands of distinct CDR3 sequences, 45% appearing once. Germline-derived CDR1 and CDR2 are SGHAT and FQNNGV. The CDR3 has 15 residues. V gave up 5 bases and J gave up 4 bases, with 15 bases separating them. What was sequenced was peripheral blood or thyroid tissue (not recorded which). The rearrangement joins TRBV11-2 to TRBJ1-3; D is ambiguous. This sequence originates from an adult man with Graves' disease, either hyperthyroidism or ophthalmopathy (not recorded which). As DNA, the CDR3 is TGTGCCAGCAGCCGCCGCCGACAACTAGGAAACACCATATATTTT. Amino acid sequence: CASSRRRQLGNTIYF.